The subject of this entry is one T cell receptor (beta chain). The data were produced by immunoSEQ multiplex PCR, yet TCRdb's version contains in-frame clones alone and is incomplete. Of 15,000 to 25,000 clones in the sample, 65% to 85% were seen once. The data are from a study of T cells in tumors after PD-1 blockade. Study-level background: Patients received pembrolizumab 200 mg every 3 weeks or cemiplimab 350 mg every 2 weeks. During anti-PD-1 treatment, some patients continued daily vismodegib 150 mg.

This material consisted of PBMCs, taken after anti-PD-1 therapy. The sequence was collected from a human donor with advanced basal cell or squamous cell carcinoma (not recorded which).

The CDR3 DNA sequence: TGTGCCAGCAGTGATACCCCTCAACTCAATCAGGAGGAAAAACTGTTTTTT. The encoded protein is CASSDTPQLNQEEKLFF. The rearrangement links TRBV6-1 to TRBJ1-4; no definite D call. Germline assignment: CDR1 MNHNS and CDR2 SASEGT. The ends were cut back, 3 bases at V and 8 bases at J, with 22 bases in the middle. The CDR3 covers 17 residues.